The source of this TCR beta chain is a study of blood T cell repertoires in COVID-19. Whole-study context: Both acute and convalescent COVID-19 samples were obtained from the United States, Italy and Spain. From T cells, B-cell-depleted T cells, or PBMCs came the material, which was cDNA or gDNA.

Germline V CDR1 and CDR2: SGHDN, FVKESK. Deletions cut 4 bases from V and 6 bases from J, with 16 bases between. The CDR3 has 14 amino acids. Original analysis: Quantification of nucleated cells was approximated via reference gene primer amplification. Data came from immunoSEQ multiplex PCR; TCRdb stores just in-frame clones and leaves some out. That table gives V, J and clone size, and the DNA gave D and trimming. The table includes 100,000 to 150,000 clones, approximately 84% detected once. Sequenced: peripheral blood. The origin of this receptor is a man aged 70 or older with acute or convalescent COVID-19. This sequence joins TRBV14 and TRBJ2-7, with D possibly matching TRBD1 (6 bases). The CDR3 is CASSLQGRVGEQYF. For the CDR3, the DNA is TGTGCCAGCAGCCTCCAGGGGCGGGTCGGCGAGCAGTACTTC.